This T cell receptor (beta chain) was identified during a study of metastatic and nonmetastatic thyroid tumors. Study outcomes and limitations: Reports indicated that malignant thyroid tumors showed significantly higher TCR beta diversity than benign nodules did, in blood and tumor.

Using MiXCR, TCRdb reanalyzed the PCR reads. Among 15,000 or so clones listed, 25% to 35% were seen once. All patients were untreated before thyroid surgery. As regards this clone: What it binds is not known. One end of the junction does not line up with germline, which may come from a read error.

The CDR3 runs to 15 residues. From germline, CDR1 is SNHLY and CDR2 FYNNEI. The chain recombines TRBV2 with TRBJ2-7; D is uncertain. This TCR was sampled from a female donor with papillary thyroid cancer or a benign thyroid nodule (not recorded which). Some clones in this sample may be carry-over from other donors' samples. The specimen was blood. The CDR3 DNA sequence: TGTGCCATCAGTGAAGCCCCGGTTCCTCTCTACGAGCAGTACTTC. Translation gives CAISEAPVPLYEQYF.